The sequence of this T cell receptor (beta chain) was determined in a study of CD8 T cells in ankylosing spondylitis. For TCR beta, libraries came from quantitative 5'-RACE with molecular barcodes. TCRdb analysed the 5' RACE reads with MiXCR anew, one entry per CDR3 protein. The sample lists 250,000 to 300,000 distinct CDR3 sequences, around 19% seen once, with about 8.2% in the top ten. The junction had 4 bases not matched to a gene; V was cut back by 1 base and J by 9 bases. CDR3 length: 14 residues. This chain connects TRBV12-3 or TRBV12-4 to TRBJ2-1, with TRBD2 matching 9 bases. The sequencing input was blood, either unsorted or a sorted T cell fraction (not recorded which). The TCR comes from a male donor with ankylosing spondylitis or in good health (not recorded which). The CDR3 bases are TGTGCCAGCAGTTTAGGCGGGGGGGTTCTTGAGCAGTTCTTC. Translating it yields CASSLGGGVLEQFF.